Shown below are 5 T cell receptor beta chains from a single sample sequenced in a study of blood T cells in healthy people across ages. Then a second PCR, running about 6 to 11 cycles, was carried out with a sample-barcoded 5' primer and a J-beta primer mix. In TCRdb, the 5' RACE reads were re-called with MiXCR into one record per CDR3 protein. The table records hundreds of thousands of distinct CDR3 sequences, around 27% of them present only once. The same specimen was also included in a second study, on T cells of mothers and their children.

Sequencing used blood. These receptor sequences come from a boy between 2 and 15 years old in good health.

CDR3: CASSQTGTGAYEQYF. The CDR3 nucleotides read TGCGCCAGCAGCCAAACCGGGACAGGGGCCTACGAGCAGTACTTC. J is TRBJ2-7 and V is TRBV4-3, with TRBD1 identical over 10 bases. The germline CDR1 and CDR2 sequences are LGHNA and YSLEER. J lost 2 bases, V lost 2 bases, and 3 bases had no gene match. The CDR3 runs 15 residues.

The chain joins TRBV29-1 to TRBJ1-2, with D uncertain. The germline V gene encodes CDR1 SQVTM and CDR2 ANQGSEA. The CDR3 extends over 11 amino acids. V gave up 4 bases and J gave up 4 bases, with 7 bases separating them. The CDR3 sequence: CSVASIYGYTF. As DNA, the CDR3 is TGCAGCGTTGCTTCGATCTATGGCTACACCTTC.

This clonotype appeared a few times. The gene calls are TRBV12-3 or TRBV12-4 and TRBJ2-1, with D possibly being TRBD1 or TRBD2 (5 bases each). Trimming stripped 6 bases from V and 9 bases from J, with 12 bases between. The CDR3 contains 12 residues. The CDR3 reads CASSHTGREQFF. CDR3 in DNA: TGTGCCAGCAGCCATACGGGGCGTGAGCAGTTCTTC.

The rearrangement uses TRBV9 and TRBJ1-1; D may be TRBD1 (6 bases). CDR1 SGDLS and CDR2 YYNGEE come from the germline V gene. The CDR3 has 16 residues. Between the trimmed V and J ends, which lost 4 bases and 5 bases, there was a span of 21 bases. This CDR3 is CASSPREGQGKTEAFF. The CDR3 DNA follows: TGTGCCAGCAGCCCCCGGGAAGGGCAGGGGAAAACTGAAGCTTTCTTT.

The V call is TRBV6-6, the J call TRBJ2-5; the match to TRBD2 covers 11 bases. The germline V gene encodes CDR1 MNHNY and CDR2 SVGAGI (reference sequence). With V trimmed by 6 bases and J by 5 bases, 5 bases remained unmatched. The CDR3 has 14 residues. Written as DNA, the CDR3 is TGTGCCAGCAGAGGGACTAGCGGCGCTGAGACCCAGTACTTC. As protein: CASRGTSGAETQYF.